These T cell receptor beta chains were read from a single sample in a study of blood T cell repertoires in COVID-19. The method was immunoSEQ multiplex PCR; TCRdb's version includes in-frame clones alone and lacks a portion of them. In the table there are hundreds of thousands of clones, roughly 90% of which are singletons. The sequencing input was PBMCs or T cells enriched from blood (not recorded which). The receptors come from a woman aged 18-29 years with acute COVID-19. CDR3s leave out the opening cysteine and the closing phenylalanine or tryptophan. Some rows have no size entry. The others give once, few or many, or a class for an expanded clone.

j_call | v_call | clone_size | cdr3_aa
TRBJ2-3 | TRBV3-1/TRBV3-2 | . | ASSQDGEGPVTTDTQY
TRBJ2-5 | TRBV5-6 | . | ASSGEDRGRETQY
TRBJ1-1 | TRBV5-4 | few | ASSFREGWNTEAF
TRBJ2-7 | TRBV5-1 | . | ASSLNNRGVYEQY
TRBJ2-1 | TRBV6-6 | . | ASSSLRDSSYNEQF
TRBJ2-5 | TRBV6-2/TRBV6-3 | . | ASSRPEVAGGETQY
TRBJ2-1 | TRBV27 | once | ASSKSGLAGDQQF
TRBJ2-1 | TRBV19 | . | ASSTWDRGLSSYNEQF
TRBJ2-1 | TRBV7-9 | . | ASSSRLGGLLNEQF
TRBJ2-2 | TRBV18 | . | ASSPGQGNTGELF
TRBJ1-1 | TRBV30 | . | AWRRTIYTEAF